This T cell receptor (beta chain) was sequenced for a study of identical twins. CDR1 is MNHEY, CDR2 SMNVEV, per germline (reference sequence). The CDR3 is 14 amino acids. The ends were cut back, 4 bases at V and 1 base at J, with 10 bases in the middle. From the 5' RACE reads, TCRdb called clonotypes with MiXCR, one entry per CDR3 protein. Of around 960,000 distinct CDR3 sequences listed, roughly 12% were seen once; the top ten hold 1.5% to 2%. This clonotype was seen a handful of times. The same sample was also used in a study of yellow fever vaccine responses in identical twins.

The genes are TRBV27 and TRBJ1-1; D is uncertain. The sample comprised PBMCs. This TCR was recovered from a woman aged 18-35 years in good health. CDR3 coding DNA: TGTGCCAGCAGTTCTAACTCGGGGAACACTGAAGCTTTCTTT. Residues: CASSSNSGNTEAFF.